This is a list of T cell receptor beta chains from one sample in a study of cytomegalovirus exposure and HLA in healthy donors. TCRdb keeps only in-frame clones here, not all; method: immunoSEQ multiplex PCR. The sample includes 150,000 to 180,000 clones, approximately 75% seen only once; the top ten take approximately 2.8%. Sequenced input: PBMCs. These receptors all stem from a man aged 18 to 30 in good health and CMV-seronegative. The CDR3 runs from the conserved cysteine through the conserved F or W. The D gene is left open where the match is weak. The size of a clone is reported for some rows only, either as once, few or many, or as a class for expanded clones.

CASGPGHLSYEQYF	TGTGCCAGTGGGCCAGGACACCTCTCCTACGAGCAGTACTTC	.	.	TRBV19	TRBJ2-7
CASSLLGAESPLHF	TGTGCCAGCAGCTTATTGGGGGCTGAATCACCCCTCCACTTT	.	.	TRBV7-9	TRBJ1-6
CASSQPGSEAFF	TGCGCCAGCAGCCAACCGGGGTCAGAGGCTTTCTTT	.	.	TRBV4-1	TRBJ1-1
CASRETVNTEAFF	TGTGCCAGCAGGGAAACAGTGAACACTGAAGCTTTCTTT	.	.	TRBV7-3	TRBJ1-1
CASSKGQAQETQYF	TGTGCCAGCAGTAAAGGACAGGCCCAAGAGACCCAGTACTTC	.	TRBD1	TRBV27	TRBJ2-5
CASSQIAGGLADTQYF	TGCGCCAGCAGCCAAATAGCGGGGGGGCTCGCAGATACGCAGTATTTT	.	TRBD2	TRBV4-1	TRBJ2-3
CASSPSRDLNSPLHF	TGTGCCAGCAGCCCTTCGCGGGACTTAAATTCACCCCTCCACTTT	.	.	TRBV4-2	TRBJ1-6
CASSMTGGAYGYTF	TGCGCCAGCAGCATGACAGGGGGAGCGTATGGCTACACCTTC	once	TRBD1	TRBV5-1	TRBJ1-2
CASSFGQGNTEAFF	TGTGCCAGCAGCTTCGGACAGGGGAACACTGAAGCTTTCTTT	.	TRBD1	TRBV7-8	TRBJ1-1
CAISPSDRGFEKLFF	TGTGCCATCAGTCCCTCGGACAGGGGGTTCGAAAAACTGTTTTTT	few	TRBD1	TRBV10-3	TRBJ1-4
CASSFYLGVIGKNIQYF	TGTGCCAGCAGCTTTTATTTAGGCGTTATCGGGAAAAACATTCAGTACTTC	.	.	TRBV13	TRBJ2-4
CASSPLLGRDSYGYTF	TGTGCCAGCAGCCCCCTCTTAGGCAGGGACAGCTATGGCTACACCTTC	.	TRBD1	TRBV7-9	TRBJ1-2
CATSGPQAGVYNEQFF	TGTGCCACCAGCGGTCCCCAGGCGGGGGTTTACAATGAGCAGTTCTTC	.	TRBD2	TRBV15	TRBJ2-1
CASSMELAGVHTDTQYF	TGTGCCAGTAGTATGGAGCTAGCGGGGGTCCACACAGATACGCAGTATTTT	.	TRBD2	TRBV19	TRBJ2-3
CASSSTPVGGYTDTQYF	TGTGCCAGCAGCTCTACCCCGGTCGGGGGGTACACAGATACGCAGTATTTT	.	TRBD2	TRBV7-2	TRBJ2-3
CSVGAGAYTDTQYF	TGCAGCGTTGGAGCAGGGGCCTACACAGATACGCAGTATTTT	.	.	TRBV29-1	TRBJ2-3
CASSQDFRGSLSYGYTF	TGTGCCAGCAGCCAAGATTTCCGAGGCAGTCTTAGCTATGGCTACACCTTC	.	.	TRBV4-2	TRBJ1-2
CATSSPPGLAGANTGELFF	TGTGCCACCAGCAGCCCACCGGGACTAGCGGGGGCGAACACCGGGGAGCTGTTTTTT	once	TRBD2	TRBV15	TRBJ2-2
CASSSGQGSGANGLTF	TGTGCCAGCAGCTCGGGACAGGGCTCTGGGGCCAACGGCCTGACTTTC	.	TRBD1	TRBV11-3	TRBJ2-6
CASSLTGVNYGYTF	TGTGCCAGCAGCTTGACAGGGGTAAACTATGGCTACACCTTC	.	TRBD1	TRBV13	TRBJ1-2
CSVAVSSGNTIYF	TGCAGCGTCGCGGTCAGCTCTGGAAACACCATATATTTT	.	.	TRBV29-1	TRBJ1-3